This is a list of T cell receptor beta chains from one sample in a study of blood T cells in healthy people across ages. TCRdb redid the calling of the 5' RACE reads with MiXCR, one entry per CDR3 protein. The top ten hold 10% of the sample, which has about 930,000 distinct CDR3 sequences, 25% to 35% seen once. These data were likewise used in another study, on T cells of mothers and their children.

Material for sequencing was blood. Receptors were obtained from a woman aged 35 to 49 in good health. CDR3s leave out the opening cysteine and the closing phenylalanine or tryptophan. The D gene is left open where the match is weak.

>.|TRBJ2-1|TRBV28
ASSSPPPYNEQF
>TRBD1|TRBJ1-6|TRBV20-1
SARSTGASSYNSPLH
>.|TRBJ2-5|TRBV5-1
ASTRPPQETQY
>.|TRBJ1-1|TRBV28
ASTGQTLNTEAF
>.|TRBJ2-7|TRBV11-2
ASSLEYSDWGGPSQPGEQY
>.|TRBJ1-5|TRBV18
ASSPPFFTIRPYSNQPQH
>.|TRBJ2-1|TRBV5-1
ASSLWGQGRDEQF
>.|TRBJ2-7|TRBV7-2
ASSLAYRVDEQY
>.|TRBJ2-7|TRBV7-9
ASSRTTGTHEQY
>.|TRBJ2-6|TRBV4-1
ASSGLGAGANVLT
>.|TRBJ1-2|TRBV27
ASRTRGVIPGYT
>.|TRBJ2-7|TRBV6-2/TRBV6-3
ASAHIVSYEQY
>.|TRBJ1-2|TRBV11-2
ASTGVITQGWGYT
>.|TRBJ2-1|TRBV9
ASSVNPGSYNEQF
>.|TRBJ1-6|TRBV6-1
ASSEQWGANNSPLH
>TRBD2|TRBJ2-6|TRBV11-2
ASRGLAGAGANVLT
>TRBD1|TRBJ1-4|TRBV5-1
ASSSGQDSEKLF
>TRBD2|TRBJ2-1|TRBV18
ASSRKSGGRSYNEQF
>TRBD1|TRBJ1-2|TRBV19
ASSPRQGASYGYT
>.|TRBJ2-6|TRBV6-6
ASSYQGAGANVLT
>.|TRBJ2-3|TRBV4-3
ASSQETFSTDTQY
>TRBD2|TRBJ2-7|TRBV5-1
ASSTGGIYNEQY
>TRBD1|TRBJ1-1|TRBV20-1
SARARDSLMNTEAF